This T cell receptor beta chain was recovered during a study of T-cell memory formation after mild COVID-19. Study-wide background: For the most part, TCR clusters were specific to one donor.

Notes on the study in general: CD4+ contracting clones were found mainly in CM and EM, and CD8+ ones in EMRA. Pre-infection memory showed some responding clones, and this suggested that cross-reactive memory joined.

Regarding this clonotype: The antigen is unknown.

This CDR3 region has 18 residues. J was trimmed by 0 bases and V by 4 bases; bases with no gene match: 14. CDR1 and CDR2 from the germline V gene are SGHRS and YFSETQ. 5'RACE with constant-segment primers built TCRalpha and TCRbeta cDNA libraries with UMIs. Each CDR3 protein is one row after TCRdb ran MiXCR on the 5' RACE reads. The sample includes about 390,000 distinct CDR3 sequences, 16% of them seen just once. The chain has TRBV5-1 and TRBJ2-3; TRBD2 matches 7 bases. The clonotype originates from a man aged 18-30 years who had mild COVID-19 (a few samples of this study predate the infection). Cell type and time point are not known. Sequencing input: PBMCs or a T cell subset sorted from them (not recorded which). As DNA, the CDR3 is TGCGCCAGCAGCCCGGGGGTGGTGAGCGGGGCTAGCACAGATACGCAGTATTTT. Protein sequence: CASSPGVVSGASTDTQYF.